Sequencing of this TCR beta chain was carried out in a study of blood T cell repertoires in COVID-19. In the study overall: Samples came from the United States, Italy and Spain, spanning acute and convalescent COVID-19. Sample material is recorded as cDNA or gDNA derived from T cells, B-cell-depleted T cells, or PBMCs.

Here immunoSEQ multiplex PCR was the method, and the copy in TCRdb shows in-frame clones only, minus some. The sample lists under 150,000 clones, 70% to 85% seen once, with under 9.5% in the top ten. V lost 2 bases to trimming and J lost 0 bases, with 12 bases between them. Germline assignment: CDR1 MNHEY and CDR2 SVGAGI. CDR3 length equals 16 residues. This receptor was taken from a woman aged 80 or over in a cohort sampled during active or convalescent COVID-19. The specimen was peripheral blood. The chain uses TRBV6-5 and TRBJ2-3; no clear D gene. CDR3 protein: CASSYSRFPSTDTQYF. CDR3 nucleotides: TGTGCCAGCAGTTACAGCAGGTTCCCTAGCACAGATACGCAGTATTTT.